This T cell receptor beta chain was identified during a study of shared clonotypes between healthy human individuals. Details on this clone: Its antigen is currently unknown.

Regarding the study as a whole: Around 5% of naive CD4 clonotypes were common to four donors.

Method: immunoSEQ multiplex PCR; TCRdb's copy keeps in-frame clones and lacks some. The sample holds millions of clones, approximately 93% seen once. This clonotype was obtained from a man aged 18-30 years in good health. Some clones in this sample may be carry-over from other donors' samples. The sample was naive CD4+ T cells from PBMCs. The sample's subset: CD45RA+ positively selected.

CDR3: CASMGNQPQHF. In DNA, the CDR3 is TGTGCCAGCATGGGCAATCAGCCCCAGCATTTT. The gene calls are TRBV6-5 and TRBJ1-5; D remains ambiguous. Trimming removed 7 bases at V and 2 bases at J, with 3 bases between. The V gene's germline CDR1 is MNHEY and CDR2 SVGAGI. The CDR3 runs 11 residues.